Presented here are 2 T cell receptor beta chains from one specimen sequenced in a study of T cell repertoires in cytomegalovirus infection. TCRdb reprocessed the reads via MiXCR and lists one record per CDR3 protein. The table has around 900,000 distinct CDR3 sequences, 30% to 40% seen once; the top ten hold over 12%. These receptors lack a known antigen. The material sequenced was cultured CD8+ T cells from PBMCs, taken from culture after CMV antigen stimulation. All receptors derive from a human donor in good health (CMV status not recorded). Some clones in this sample may be carry-over from other donors' samples.

The chain carries TRBV6-1 and TRBJ1-1; D remains ambiguous. The germline V gene encodes CDR1 MNHNS and CDR2 SASEGT. This CDR3 spans 11 amino acids. The ends were cut back, 8 bases at V and 4 bases at J, with 8 bases in the middle. The CDR3 DNA follows: TGTGCCAGCCCTGAGTTCACTGAAGCTTTCTTT. Translating it yields CASPEFTEAFF.

This clonotype was detected ten times or more. The chain recombines TRBV7-8 with TRBJ2-2, with D tentatively TRBD2 (5 bases). Trimming shortened V by 3 bases and J by 1 base, and 21 bases separated the two germline ends. Germline V gene lookup returns CDR1 SGHVS and CDR2 FQNEAQ. The CDR3 is 19 amino acids. This CDR3 reads CASSFELGLKWLNTGELFF. As DNA, the CDR3 is TGTGCCAGCAGCTTCGAACTCGGACTGAAATGGCTGAACACCGGGGAGCTGTTTTTT.